The present entry profiles one TCR beta chain with its context. Its antigen remains unknown. Repertoires were generated with immunoSEQ multiplex PCR, while TCRdb's copy carries only in-frame clones and drops some. The table records about 170,000 clones, 87% of them present only once. Germline CDR1 MGHRA, CDR2 YSYEKL. The CDR3 has 14 residues. V lost 0 bases and J lost 6, with 12 bases in between. The record originates from a study of T cell responses to AZD1222 COVID-19 vaccine. The study's findings and limits: The study found vaccine-associated CD4 TCRs spanning spike, dominant at 160-218 and 743-854. The number of AZD1222 recipients seropositive at baseline was only 5 to 7. A rise in Spike-specific TCR breadth and depth followed two AZD1222 doses.

This clonotype was sampled from an adult who received the AZD1222 COVID-19 vaccine. V is TRBV4-1 and J is TRBJ2-7, with D possibly TRBD1 on 5 matching bases. Sequencing used peripheral blood, obtained 28 days after the second AZD1222 dose. CDR3 nucleotides: TGCGCCAGCAGCCAAGAAGTGAAAGGGGTCGAGCAGTACTTC. It codes for CASSQEVKGVEQYF.